A selection of T cell receptor beta chains follows, all from one sample in a study of PD-L1 blockade in urothelial cancer. The protocol was immunoSEQ multiplex PCR, while the TCRdb copy is restricted to in-frame clones and leaves out a portion. The sample carries roughly 41,000 clones, roughly four fifths recorded once. The specimen was PBMCs, collected around atezolizumab (anti-PD-L1) treatment. The receptors here all came from a man aged 55 to 70 with urothelial cancer. Both conserved end residues are part of each CDR3. The order of the fields is D gene, V gene, clone size, J gene, CDR3 DNA, CDR3 protein. The D gene is left open where the match is weak. Clone size, where shown, is once, few, many, or a class for clones that have expanded.

D gene: TRBD2; V gene: TRBV10-2; clone size: -; J gene: TRBJ2-3; CDR3 DNA: TGCGCCAGCCGACTAGCGGGGGGGCTGACAGATACGCAGTATTTT; CDR3 protein: CASRLAGGLTDTQYF
D gene: TRBD1; V gene: TRBV27; clone size: once; J gene: TRBJ1-6; CDR3 DNA: TGTGCCAGCCGAACCAGGGACAGAAGCTCCTATAATTCACCCCTCCACTTT; CDR3 protein: CASRTRDRSSYNSPLHF
D gene: -; V gene: TRBV29-1; clone size: once; J gene: TRBJ2-7; CDR3 DNA: TGCAGCGTTGGGGTCCCCACTACCTACGAGCAGTACTTC; CDR3 protein: CSVGVPTTYEQYF
D gene: -; V gene: TRBV28; clone size: -; J gene: TRBJ1-5; CDR3 DNA: TGTGCCAGCAGTTTTTTGGGAAACAGGGCAGTAAGCAATCAGCCCCAGCATTTT; CDR3 protein: CASSFLGNRAVSNQPQHF
D gene: -; V gene: TRBV9; clone size: few; J gene: TRBJ2-2; CDR3 DNA: TGTGCCAGCAGCCCCCCGGGCACCGGGGAGCTGTTTTTT; CDR3 protein: CASSPPGTGELFF
D gene: -; V gene: TRBV18; clone size: -; J gene: TRBJ1-2; CDR3 DNA: TGTGCCAGCTCACCCTCGGTACAGAACTATGGCTACACCTTC; CDR3 protein: CASSPSVQNYGYTF
D gene: -; V gene: TRBV6-4; clone size: -; J gene: TRBJ1-2; CDR3 DNA: TGTGCCAGCAGTGACGGTGTCCTTGATTCAGGTGGCTACACCTTC; CDR3 protein: CASSDGVLDSGGYTF
D gene: -; V gene: TRBV7-2; clone size: -; J gene: TRBJ1-2; CDR3 DNA: TGTGCCAGCAGCTTTCGGGATCCCTTCTATGGCTACACCTTC; CDR3 protein: CASSFRDPFYGYTF
D gene: TRBD1; V gene: TRBV2; clone size: few; J gene: TRBJ1-4; CDR3 DNA: TGTGCCAGCAGTGGATACAGGGGAGCTAATGAAAAACTGTTTTTT; CDR3 protein: CASSGYRGANEKLFF
D gene: TRBD1; V gene: TRBV30; clone size: -; J gene: TRBJ1-1; CDR3 DNA: TGTGCCCCAGGGGTCAGGGGGTGGGGGGTCACTGAAGCTTTCTTT; CDR3 protein: CAPGVRGWGVTEAFF
D gene: TRBD2; V gene: TRBV7-9; clone size: -; J gene: TRBJ2-1; CDR3 DNA: TGTGCCAGCAGCACGGGACTAGCGGCCTCAAAGCAGTTCTTC; CDR3 protein: CASSTGLAASKQFF
D gene: TRBD2; V gene: TRBV7-9; clone size: few; J gene: TRBJ2-3; CDR3 DNA: TGTGCCAGCGGGACTAGCGGGGCCATTGGAGATACGCAGTATTTT; CDR3 protein: CASGTSGAIGDTQYF
D gene: -; V gene: TRBV2; clone size: -; J gene: TRBJ2-5; CDR3 DNA: TGTGCCAGCAGTCGGACAGTCGTCCGGGGCCAAGAGACCCAGTACTTC; CDR3 protein: CASSRTVVRGQETQYF
D gene: -; V gene: TRBV2; clone size: few; J gene: TRBJ1-5; CDR3 DNA: TGTGCCAGCCCGCCGGAGGGCCGCCACCTTCGGCCCCAGCATTTT; CDR3 protein: CASPPEGRHLRPQHF
D gene: -; V gene: TRBV30; clone size: -; J gene: TRBJ2-7; CDR3 DNA: TGTGCCTGCCAGATCTCCTACGAGCAGTACTTC; CDR3 protein: CACQISYEQYF
D gene: TRBD1; V gene: TRBV18; clone size: -; J gene: TRBJ2-2; CDR3 DNA: TGTGCCAGCTCACTCAACACAGGGGGCCTTACGACGAGCACCGGGGAGCTGTTTTTT; CDR3 protein: CASSLNTGGLTTSTGELFF
D gene: TRBD1; V gene: TRBV10-3; clone size: -; J gene: TRBJ2-1; CDR3 DNA: TGTGCCATCAGTGAGTCGACAGGGTCTTACAATGAGCAGTTCTTC; CDR3 protein: CAISESTGSYNEQFF
D gene: TRBD2; V gene: TRBV18; clone size: once; J gene: TRBJ2-7; CDR3 DNA: TGTGCCAGCCATGGAACTAGCGGGAGCGGCGAGCAGTACTTC; CDR3 protein: CASHGTSGSGEQYF
D gene: -; V gene: TRBV5-4; clone size: -; J gene: TRBJ2-7; CDR3 DNA: TGTGCCAGCAGTCTACAGGGCGAGCAGTACTTC; CDR3 protein: CASSLQGEQYF
D gene: TRBD1; V gene: TRBV6-1; clone size: -; J gene: TRBJ2-2; CDR3 DNA: TGTGCCGGCAAAGTGACAGGGTCGGTTGGGGAGCTGTTTTTT; CDR3 protein: CAGKVTGSVGELFF
D gene: TRBD1; V gene: TRBV4-2; clone size: few; J gene: TRBJ1-2; CDR3 DNA: TGTGCCAGCAGCCCTAGACAGGGCGAAGGCTACACCTTC; CDR3 protein: CASSPRQGEGYTF
D gene: TRBD1; V gene: TRBV5-1; clone size: few; J gene: TRBJ2-7; CDR3 DNA: TGCGCCAGCAGCCGGACCTTAGGGACAGGGTCAACCTACGAGCAGTACTTC; CDR3 protein: CASSRTLGTGSTYEQYF
D gene: TRBD1; V gene: TRBV5-6; clone size: -; J gene: TRBJ2-5; CDR3 DNA: TGTGCCAGCAGTCTGGCCCCCTGGACAGGGGGCGACGAGACCCAGTACTTC; CDR3 protein: CASSLAPWTGGDETQYF
D gene: -; V gene: TRBV5-4; clone size: -; J gene: TRBJ2-3; CDR3 DNA: TGTGCCAGCAGCAGACTAGGGGGGGGGAATTTTAGGACAGATACGCAGTATTTT; CDR3 protein: CASSRLGGGNFRTDTQYF
D gene: TRBD1; V gene: TRBV19; clone size: once; J gene: TRBJ2-6; CDR3 DNA: TGTGCCAGTAGTGACAGGGGGCCAGGGGCCAACGTCCTGACTTTC; CDR3 protein: CASSDRGPGANVLTF
D gene: TRBD1; V gene: TRBV5-1; clone size: -; J gene: TRBJ1-2; CDR3 DNA: TGCGCCAGCAGCTGGGCGAGGACAGGGGGAGATGGCTACACCTTC; CDR3 protein: CASSWARTGGDGYTF
D gene: TRBD2; V gene: TRBV11-3; clone size: -; J gene: TRBJ2-5; CDR3 DNA: TGTGCCAGCAGCTTAGGCGGGGGGGAGACCCAGTACTTC; CDR3 protein: CASSLGGGETQYF
D gene: TRBD1; V gene: TRBV5-1; clone size: few; J gene: TRBJ1-6; CDR3 DNA: TGCGCCAGCAGCTCCGGGACAGGGCGCTCACCCCTCCACTTT; CDR3 protein: CASSSGTGRSPLHF
D gene: TRBD1; V gene: TRBV6-5; clone size: -; J gene: TRBJ1-2; CDR3 DNA: TGTGCCAGCAGTATCGGACAGGGTATAGGCTACACCTTC; CDR3 protein: CASSIGQGIGYTF
D gene: -; V gene: TRBV19; clone size: -; J gene: TRBJ1-5; CDR3 DNA: TGTGCCAGTAGTATGATCTGGGGACTCAATCAGCCCCAGCATTTT; CDR3 protein: CASSMIWGLNQPQHF
D gene: TRBD2; V gene: TRBV7-9; clone size: few; J gene: TRBJ2-7; CDR3 DNA: TGTGCCAGCAGCTTAGGTCTAGCGGGGATCGAGCAGTACTTC; CDR3 protein: CASSLGLAGIEQYF
D gene: -; V gene: TRBV5-1; clone size: -; J gene: TRBJ2-7; CDR3 DNA: TGCGCCAGCAGCTTGGCGGTCTGGGAGGCTAGTGGGGAGCAGTACTTC; CDR3 protein: CASSLAVWEASGEQYF
D gene: -; V gene: TRBV30; clone size: -; J gene: TRBJ2-7; CDR3 DNA: TGTGCCTGGAGTGTGGAGGGTTACGAGCAGTACTTC; CDR3 protein: CAWSVEGYEQYF
D gene: -; V gene: TRBV6-1; clone size: -; J gene: TRBJ2-4; CDR3 DNA: TGTGCCAGCAGTGAAACTCACATTCAGTACTTC; CDR3 protein: CASSETHIQYF
D gene: TRBD1; V gene: TRBV19; clone size: -; J gene: TRBJ2-2; CDR3 DNA: TGTGCCAGTCACAGGGGGCTGACCGGGGAGCTGTTTTTT; CDR3 protein: CASHRGLTGELFF
D gene: TRBD2; V gene: TRBV5-1; clone size: -; J gene: TRBJ2-7; CDR3 DNA: TGCGCCAGCAGCACTAGCGGAGGGCTCTACGAGCAGTACTTC; CDR3 protein: CASSTSGGLYEQYF
D gene: TRBD2; V gene: TRBV6-1; clone size: few; J gene: TRBJ2-5; CDR3 DNA: TGTGCCAGCAGTGAAGGACTAGCGGAAGAGACCCAGTACTTC; CDR3 protein: CASSEGLAEETQYF
D gene: -; V gene: TRBV9; clone size: few; J gene: TRBJ2-2; CDR3 DNA: TGTGCCAGCAGCGCAGTTTTCTCTGGGGAGCTGTTTTTT; CDR3 protein: CASSAVFSGELFF
D gene: -; V gene: TRBV2; clone size: few; J gene: TRBJ1-1; CDR3 DNA: TGTGCCAGCAGTGAAGCGCTTACGTTTGAGATCGAAGCTTTCTTT; CDR3 protein: CASSEALTFEIEAFF
D gene: -; V gene: TRBV6-5; clone size: once; J gene: TRBJ1-2; CDR3 DNA: TGTGCCAGCAGAGAAAGCGTTACTGGCTACACCTTC; CDR3 protein: CASRESVTGYTF
D gene: TRBD1; V gene: TRBV11-2; clone size: -; J gene: TRBJ2-7; CDR3 DNA: TGTGCCAGCAGCTCCCGGACAGGGCCGAGCTCCTACGAGCAGTACTTC; CDR3 protein: CASSSRTGPSSYEQYF
D gene: TRBD1; V gene: TRBV5-1; clone size: -; J gene: TRBJ2-2; CDR3 DNA: TGCGCCAGCAGTATGGGACAGGGGGCAAACACCGGGGAGCTGTTTTTT; CDR3 protein: CASSMGQGANTGELFF
D gene: TRBD1; V gene: TRBV14; clone size: -; J gene: TRBJ1-3; CDR3 DNA: TGTGCCAGCAGCCGATTACCGGGACAGGGGTCTGGAAACACCATATATTTT; CDR3 protein: CASSRLPGQGSGNTIYF
D gene: -; V gene: TRBV19; clone size: -; J gene: TRBJ1-3; CDR3 DNA: TGTGCCAGTGTGCGGGACACACTCGGGGGGAGCTCTGGAAACACCATATATTTT; CDR3 protein: CASVRDTLGGSSGNTIYF
D gene: -; V gene: TRBV28; clone size: -; J gene: TRBJ1-3; CDR3 DNA: TGTGCCAGCAGTTTTACAGCAGGGTTTGGGGGAAACACCATATATTTT; CDR3 protein: CASSFTAGFGGNTIYF